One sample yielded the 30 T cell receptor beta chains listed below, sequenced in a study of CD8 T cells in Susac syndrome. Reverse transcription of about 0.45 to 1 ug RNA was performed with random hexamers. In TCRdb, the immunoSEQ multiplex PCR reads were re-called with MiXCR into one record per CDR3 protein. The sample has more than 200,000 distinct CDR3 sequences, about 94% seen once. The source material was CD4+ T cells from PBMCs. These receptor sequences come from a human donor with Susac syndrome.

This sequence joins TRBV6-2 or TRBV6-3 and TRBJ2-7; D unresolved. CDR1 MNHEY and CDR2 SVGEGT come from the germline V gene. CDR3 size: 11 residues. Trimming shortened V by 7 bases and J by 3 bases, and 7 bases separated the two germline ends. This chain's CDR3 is CASTQSYEQYF. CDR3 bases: TGTGCCAGCACCCAGAGCTACGAGCAGTACTTC.

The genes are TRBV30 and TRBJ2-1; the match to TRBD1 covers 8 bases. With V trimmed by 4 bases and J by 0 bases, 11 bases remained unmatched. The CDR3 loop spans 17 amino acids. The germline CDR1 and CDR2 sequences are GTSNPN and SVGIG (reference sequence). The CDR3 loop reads CAWMSGQGRSSYNEQFF. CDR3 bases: TGTGCCTGGATGTCCGGACAGGGAAGGAGCTCCTACAATGAGCAGTTCTTC.

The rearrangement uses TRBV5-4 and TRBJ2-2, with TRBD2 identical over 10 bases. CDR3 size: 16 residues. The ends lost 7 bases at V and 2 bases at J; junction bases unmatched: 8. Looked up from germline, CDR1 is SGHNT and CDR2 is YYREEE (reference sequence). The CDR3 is CASHGERGGNTGELFF. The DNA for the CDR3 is TGTGCCAGCCACGGAGAGCGGGGGGGTAACACCGGGGAGCTGTTTTTT.

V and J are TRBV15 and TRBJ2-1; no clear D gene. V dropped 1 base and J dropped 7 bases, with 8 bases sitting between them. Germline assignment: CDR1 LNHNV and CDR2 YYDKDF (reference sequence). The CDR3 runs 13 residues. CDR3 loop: CATSRVGMNEQFF. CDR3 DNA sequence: TGTGCCACCAGCAGAGTGGGTATGAATGAGCAGTTCTTC.

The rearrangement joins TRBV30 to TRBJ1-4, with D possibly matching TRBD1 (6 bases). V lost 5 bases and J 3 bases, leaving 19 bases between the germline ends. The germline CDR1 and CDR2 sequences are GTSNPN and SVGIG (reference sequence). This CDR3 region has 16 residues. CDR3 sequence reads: CAWAGGGLGSNEKLFF. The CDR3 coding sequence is TGTGCCTGGGCAGGAGGGGGGCTGGGGTCTAATGAAAAACTGTTTTTT.

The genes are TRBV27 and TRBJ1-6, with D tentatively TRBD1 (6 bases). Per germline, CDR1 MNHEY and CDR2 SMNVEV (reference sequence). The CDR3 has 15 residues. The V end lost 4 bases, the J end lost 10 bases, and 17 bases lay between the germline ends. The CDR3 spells CASSSYREKKSPLHF. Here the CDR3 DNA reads TGTGCCAGCAGTTCCTACAGGGAGAAAAAATCACCCCTCCACTTT.

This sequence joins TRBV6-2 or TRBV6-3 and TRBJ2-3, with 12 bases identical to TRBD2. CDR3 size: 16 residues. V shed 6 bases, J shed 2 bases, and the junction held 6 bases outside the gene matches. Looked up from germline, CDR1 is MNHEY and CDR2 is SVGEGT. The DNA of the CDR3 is TGTGCCAGCAGCCAACGACTAGCGGGGGCCACAGATACGCAGTATTTT. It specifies CASSQRLAGATDTQYF.

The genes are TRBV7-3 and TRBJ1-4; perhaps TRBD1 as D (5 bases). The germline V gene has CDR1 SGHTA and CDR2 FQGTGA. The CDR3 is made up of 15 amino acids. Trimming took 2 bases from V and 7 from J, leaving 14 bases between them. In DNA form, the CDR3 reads TGTGCCAGCAGCTTACAGGGTGTCTCTGGTGAAAAACTGTTTTTT. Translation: CASSLQGVSGEKLFF.

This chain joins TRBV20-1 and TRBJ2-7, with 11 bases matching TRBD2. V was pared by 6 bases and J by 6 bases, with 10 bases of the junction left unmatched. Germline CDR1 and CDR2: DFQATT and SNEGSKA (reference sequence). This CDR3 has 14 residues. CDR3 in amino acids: CSAELAGEFGEQYF. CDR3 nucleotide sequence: TGCAGTGCAGAACTAGCGGGGGAATTTGGCGAGCAGTACTTC.

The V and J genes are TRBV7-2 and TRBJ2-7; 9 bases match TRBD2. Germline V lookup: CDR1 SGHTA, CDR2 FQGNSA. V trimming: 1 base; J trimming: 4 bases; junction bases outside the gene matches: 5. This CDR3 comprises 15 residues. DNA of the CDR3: TGTGCCAGCAGCTTAGTGGCTAGCGGGGATTACGAGCAGTACTTC. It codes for CASSLVASGDYEQYF. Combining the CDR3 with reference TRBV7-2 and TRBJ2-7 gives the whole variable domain GAGVSQSPSNKVTEKGKDVELRCDPISGHTALYWYRQSLGQGLEFLIYFQGNSAPDKSGLPSDRFSAERTGGSVSTLTIQRTQQEDSAVYLCASSLVASGDYEQYFGPGTRLTVT.

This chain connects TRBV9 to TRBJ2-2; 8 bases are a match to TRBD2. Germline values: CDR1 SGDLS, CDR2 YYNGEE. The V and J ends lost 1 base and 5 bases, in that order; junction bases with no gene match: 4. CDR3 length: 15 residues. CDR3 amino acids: CASSVSQRGTGELFF. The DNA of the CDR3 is TGTGCCAGCAGCGTATCTCAGCGGGGGACCGGGGAGCTGTTTTTT. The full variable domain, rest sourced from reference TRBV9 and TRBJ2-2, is DSGVTQTPKHLITATGQRVTLRCSPRSGDLSVYWYQQSLDQGLQFLIQYYNGEERAKGNILERFSAQQFPDLHSELNLSSLELGDSALYFCASSVSQRGTGELFFGEGSRLTVL.

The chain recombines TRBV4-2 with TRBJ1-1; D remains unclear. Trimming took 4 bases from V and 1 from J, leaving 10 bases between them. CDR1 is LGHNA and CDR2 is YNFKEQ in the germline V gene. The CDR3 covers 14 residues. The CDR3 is CASSREYSNTEAFF. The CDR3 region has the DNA TGTGCCAGCAGCCGAGAATACTCGAACACTGAAGCTTTCTTT.

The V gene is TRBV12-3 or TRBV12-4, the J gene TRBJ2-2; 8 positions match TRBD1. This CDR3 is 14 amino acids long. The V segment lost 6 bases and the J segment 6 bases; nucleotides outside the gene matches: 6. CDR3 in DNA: TGTGCCAGCAGACTGACAGGGGCGTCCGGGGAGCTGTTTTTT. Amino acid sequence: CASRLTGASGELFF.

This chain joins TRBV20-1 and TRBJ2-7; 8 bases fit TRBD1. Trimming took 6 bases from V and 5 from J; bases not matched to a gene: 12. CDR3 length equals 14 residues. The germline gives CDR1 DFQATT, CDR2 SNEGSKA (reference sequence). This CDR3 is CSALRTGRLDEQYF. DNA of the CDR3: TGCAGTGCGCTCAGGACAGGGCGGCTGGACGAGCAGTACTTC.

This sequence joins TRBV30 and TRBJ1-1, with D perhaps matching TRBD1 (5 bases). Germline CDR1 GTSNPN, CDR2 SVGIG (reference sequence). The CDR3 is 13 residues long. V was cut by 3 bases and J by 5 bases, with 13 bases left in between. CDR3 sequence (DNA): TGTGCCTGGAGCGGAAGGGGTCATACTGAAGCTTTCTTT. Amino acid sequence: CAWSGRGHTEAFF.

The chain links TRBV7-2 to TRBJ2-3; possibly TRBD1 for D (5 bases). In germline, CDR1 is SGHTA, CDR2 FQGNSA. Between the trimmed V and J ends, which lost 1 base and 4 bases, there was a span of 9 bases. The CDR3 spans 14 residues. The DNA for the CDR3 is TGTGCCAGCAGCTTAGTGCAAGGGGCAGATACGCAGTATTTT. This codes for CASSLVQGADTQYF.

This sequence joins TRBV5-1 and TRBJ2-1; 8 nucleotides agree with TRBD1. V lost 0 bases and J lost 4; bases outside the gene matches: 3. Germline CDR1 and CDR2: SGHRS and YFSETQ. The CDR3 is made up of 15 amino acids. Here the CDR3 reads CASSLVQGEYNEQFF. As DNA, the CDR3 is TGCGCCAGCAGCTTGGTACAGGGGGAGTACAATGAGCAGTTCTTC. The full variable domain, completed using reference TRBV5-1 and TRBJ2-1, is KAGVTQTPRYLIKTRGQQVTLSCSPISGHRSVSWYQQTPGQGLQFLFEYFSETQRNKGNFPGRFSGRQFSNSRSEMNVSTLELGDSALYLCASSLVQGEYNEQFFGPGTRLTVL.

DNA of the CDR3: TGTGCCAGCAGTGTTGTGGACGGCCCCAATGAAAAACTGTTTTTT. This codes for CASSVVDGPNEKLFF. The chain couples TRBV25-1 to TRBJ1-4; no reliable D call. The CDR3 extends over 15 amino acids. V shed 4 bases and J shed 5 bases, with 14 bases lying between them. Germline V gene sequence: CDR1 MGHDK, CDR2 SYGVNS.

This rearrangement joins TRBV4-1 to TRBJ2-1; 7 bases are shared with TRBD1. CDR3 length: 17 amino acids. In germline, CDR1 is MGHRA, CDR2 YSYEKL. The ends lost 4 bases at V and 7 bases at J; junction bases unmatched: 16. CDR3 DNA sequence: TGCGCCAGCAGCCCTCAAAGACGGACAGGTCTTTTAAATGAGCAGTTCTTC. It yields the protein CASSPQRRTGLLNEQFF.

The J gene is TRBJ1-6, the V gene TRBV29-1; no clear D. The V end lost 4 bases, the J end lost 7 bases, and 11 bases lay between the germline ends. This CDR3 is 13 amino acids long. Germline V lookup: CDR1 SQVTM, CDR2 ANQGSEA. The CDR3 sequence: CSVGLGRNSPLHF. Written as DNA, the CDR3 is TGCAGCGTTGGACTTGGCCGAAATTCACCCCTCCACTTT.

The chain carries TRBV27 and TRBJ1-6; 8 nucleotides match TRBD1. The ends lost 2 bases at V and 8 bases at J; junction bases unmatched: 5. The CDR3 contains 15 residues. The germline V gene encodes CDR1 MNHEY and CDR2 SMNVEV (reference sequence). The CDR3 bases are TGTGCCAGCAGTTTACATCAGGGGGCTCATTCACCCCTCCACTTT. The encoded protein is CASSLHQGAHSPLHF.

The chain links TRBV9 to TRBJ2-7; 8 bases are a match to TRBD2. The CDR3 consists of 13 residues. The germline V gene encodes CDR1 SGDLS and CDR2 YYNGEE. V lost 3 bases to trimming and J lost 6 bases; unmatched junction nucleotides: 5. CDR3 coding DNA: TGTGCCAGCAGCGCGGGACTAGGCTTCGAGCAGTACTTC. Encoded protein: CASSAGLGFEQYF.

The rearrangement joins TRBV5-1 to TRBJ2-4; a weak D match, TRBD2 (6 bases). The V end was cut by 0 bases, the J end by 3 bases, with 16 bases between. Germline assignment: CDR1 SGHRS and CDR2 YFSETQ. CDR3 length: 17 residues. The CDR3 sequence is CASSLGSGEGVKNIQYF. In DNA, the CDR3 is TGCGCCAGCAGCTTGGGCTCGGGGGAAGGTGTCAAAAACATTCAGTACTTC.

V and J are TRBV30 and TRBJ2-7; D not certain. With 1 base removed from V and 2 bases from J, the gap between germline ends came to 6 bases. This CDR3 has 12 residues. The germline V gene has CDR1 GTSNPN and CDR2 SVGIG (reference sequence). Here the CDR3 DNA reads TGTGCCTGGAGTGGACTGCCCTACGAGCAGTACTTC. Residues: CAWSGLPYEQYF.

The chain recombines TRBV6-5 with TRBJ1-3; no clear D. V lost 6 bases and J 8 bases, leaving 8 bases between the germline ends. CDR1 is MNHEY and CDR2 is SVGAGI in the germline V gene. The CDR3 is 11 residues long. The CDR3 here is CASRSLDTIYF. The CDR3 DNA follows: TGTGCCAGCAGGTCCCTGGACACCATATATTTT.

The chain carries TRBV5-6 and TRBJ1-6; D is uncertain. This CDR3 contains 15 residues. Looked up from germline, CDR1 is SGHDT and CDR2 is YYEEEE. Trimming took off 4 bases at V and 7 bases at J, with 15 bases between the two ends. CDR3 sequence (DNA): TGTGCCAGCAGCCTGTCCCAGAGGACGAATTCACCCCTCCACTTT. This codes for CASSLSQRTNSPLHF.

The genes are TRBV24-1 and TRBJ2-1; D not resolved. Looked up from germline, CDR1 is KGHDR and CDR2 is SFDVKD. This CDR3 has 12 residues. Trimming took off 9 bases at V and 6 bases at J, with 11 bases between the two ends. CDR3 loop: CATQKERNEQFF. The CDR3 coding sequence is TGTGCCACCCAAAAAGAGCGCAATGAGCAGTTCTTC.

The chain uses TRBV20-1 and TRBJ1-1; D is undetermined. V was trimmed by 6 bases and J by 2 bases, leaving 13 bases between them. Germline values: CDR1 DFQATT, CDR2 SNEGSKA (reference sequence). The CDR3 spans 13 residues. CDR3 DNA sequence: TGCAGTGCCCCCGTCGAGGGCAACACTGAAGCTTTCTTT. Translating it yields CSAPVEGNTEAFF.

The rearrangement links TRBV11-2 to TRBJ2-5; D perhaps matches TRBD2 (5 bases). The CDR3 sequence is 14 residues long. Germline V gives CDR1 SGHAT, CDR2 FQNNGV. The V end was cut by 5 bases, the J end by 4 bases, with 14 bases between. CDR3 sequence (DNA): TGTGCCAGCAGCCCCCCGGGGAATCGAGAGACCCAGTACTTC. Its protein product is CASSPPGNRETQYF.

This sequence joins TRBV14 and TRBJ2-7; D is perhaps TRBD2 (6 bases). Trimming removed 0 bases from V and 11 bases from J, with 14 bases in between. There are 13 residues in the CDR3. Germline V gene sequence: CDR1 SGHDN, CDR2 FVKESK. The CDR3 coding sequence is TGTGCCAGCAGCCAAGATCGCGGGAACCCCAAGTACTTC. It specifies CASSQDRGNPKYF.